Below, 13 T cell receptor beta chains from the same sample are listed, as sequenced in a study of CD8+CD57+ T cells in acquired aplastic anemia. CDR3 and TCR beta VDJ profiling relied on genomic DNA as the template. In TCRdb, the reads were re-called with MiXCR into one record per CDR3 protein. Of roughly 150,000 distinct CDR3 sequences in the sample, about 45% were seen once. Before being chosen for sequencing, patients had shown CD8+CD57+ cell expansion by flow cytometry. Sequenced input: sorted CD4+, CD8+, or CD8+CD57+ T cells (not recorded which) from PBMCs. These receptors all come from a human donor with aplastic anemia.

The V call is TRBV20-1, the J call TRBJ2-5, with 12 bases identical to TRBD2. CDR3 length: 14 residues. Looked up from germline, CDR1 is DFQATT and CDR2 is SNEGSKA (reference sequence). J gave up 4 bases and V 2 bases, and 2 bases lay outside the gene matches. CDR3 DNA sequence: TGCAGTGCTAGACCACTAGCGGGAGGAGAGACCCAGTACTTC. Amino acid sequence: CSARPLAGGETQYF.

The gene calls are TRBV11-1 and TRBJ1-6; 7 bases fit TRBD1. J was trimmed by 3 bases and V by 7 bases; bases with no gene match: 9. The CDR3 is made up of 16 amino acids. Germline V gene sequence: CDR1 SGHAT, CDR2 FQDESV (reference sequence). The CDR3 here is CASTNGQAVYNSPLHF. The DNA for the CDR3 is TGTGCCAGCACTAATGGACAGGCGGTCTATAATTCACCCCTCCACTTT.

This clonotype was detected ten times or more. The J gene is TRBJ1-1, the V gene TRBV2; 10 nucleotides align to TRBD1. Germline values: CDR1 SNHLY, CDR2 FYNNEI. J gave up 5 bases and V 1 base, and 4 bases lay outside the gene matches. This CDR3 comprises 15 residues. CDR3 amino acids: CASSEVRTGGTEAFF. The CDR3 nucleotides are TGTGCCAGCAGTGAAGTCAGGACAGGGGGAACTGAAGCTTTCTTT.

This chain connects TRBV29-1 to TRBJ2-1; tentative D call: TRBD2 (6 bases). Per germline, CDR1 SQVTM and CDR2 ANQGSEA. Trimming pared 2 bases from V and 6 bases from J, leaving 17 bases between. The CDR3 consists of 15 residues. CDR3 sequence: CSVEMDGSPFNEQFF. The CDR3 nucleotides are TGCAGCGTTGAAATGGACGGGAGTCCATTCAATGAGCAGTTCTTC.

This rearrangement joins TRBV10-3 to TRBJ1-6, with D perhaps matching TRBD1 (5 bases). CDR3 size: 13 residues. Trimming removed 9 bases at V and 7 bases at J, with 13 bases between. Germline V gene sequence: CDR1 ENHRY, CDR2 SYGVKD. In nucleotides, the CDR3 is TGTGCCATAGCGGGGCCAGGGAATTCACCCCTCCACTTT. Translation gives CAIAGPGNSPLHF.

DNA of the CDR3: TGTGCCAGTAGTATAGATCTTCCGAACACTGAAGCTTTCTTT. Its translation is CASSIDLPNTEAFF. The rearrangement joins TRBV19 to TRBJ1-1; D uncertain. Trimming took 0 bases from V and 1 from J, leaving 6 bases between them. CDR1 is LNHDA, CDR2 SQIVND, per germline (reference sequence). This CDR3 is 14 amino acids long.

The chain couples TRBV11-2 to TRBJ2-1, with D tentatively TRBD2 (7 bases). V was cut by 1 base and J by 6 bases, with 13 bases left in between. From germline, CDR1 is SGHAT and CDR2 FQNNGV. CDR3 length: 15 amino acids. CDR3 sequence: CASSLVGASGNEQFF. The CDR3 DNA is TGTGCCAGCAGCTTAGTGGGGGCTAGCGGCAATGAGCAGTTCTTC.

This clonotype has just one count. V and J are TRBV20-1 and TRBJ2-2, with TRBD2 identical over 14 bases. Germline values: CDR1 DFQATT, CDR2 SNEGSKA (reference sequence). With 5 bases clipped from V and 5 bases from J, the junction kept 7 bases outside the gene matches. This CDR3 region has 16 residues. The CDR3 DNA follows: TGCAGTGCTGGCGAGGGACTAGCGGGGGAGACCGGGGAGCTGTTTTTT. Translation: CSAGEGLAGETGELFF.

This clonotype was recorded many times. The rearrangement joins TRBV19 to TRBJ2-3; D not resolved. The CDR3 is 15 residues long. Germline V gene sequence: CDR1 LNHDA, CDR2 SQIVND (reference sequence). V was cut by 6 bases and J by 4 bases, with 17 bases left in between. As DNA, the CDR3 is TGTGCCAGTAGCCTTTCGGTAGGCAGCCCAGATACGCAGTATTTT. Translation: CASSLSVGSPDTQYF.

Comments on this clonotype: This clone may be a read error of a much larger clone one base away. The chain is built from TRBV19 and TRBJ2-5, with D perhaps matching TRBD1 (6 bases). This CDR3 region has 14 residues. From germline, CDR1 is LNHDA and CDR2 SQIVND (reference sequence). The germline V and J ends were trimmed by 8 bases and 7 bases, with 20 bases remaining between them. CDR3 coding DNA: TGTGCCAGTCGACGTACAGGGTTCGGAGGGACCCAGTACTTC. It codes for CASRRTGFGGTQYF.

This clonotype was counted ten times or more. This sequence joins TRBV20-1 and TRBJ2-7; TRBD1 agrees at 7 bases. The CDR3 covers 14 residues. Germline V CDR1 and CDR2: DFQATT, SNEGSKA (reference sequence). V was pared by 0 bases and J by 2 bases, with 4 bases of the junction left unmatched. CDR3 nucleotide sequence: TGCAGTGCTAGAGACGACAGGGTCACCTACGAGCAGTACTTC. Amino acids: CSARDDRVTYEQYF.

As for this clonotype: The CDR3 carries no conserved terminal phenylalanine or tryptophan, so it likely arises from a read error. V gene TRBV20-1 combines with J gene TRBJ1-5; TRBD1 is a possible D gene (5 bases). The CDR3 is made up of 14 amino acids. CDR1 and CDR2 (germline): DFQATT, SNEGSKA (reference sequence). CDR3 protein: CSASPQGGGQPQHL. CDR3 DNA: TGTAGTGCTAGTCCCCAGGGAGGAGGTCAGCCCCAGCATCTT.

The chain has TRBV7-9 and TRBJ1-1, with D tentatively TRBD1 (6 bases). CDR1 and CDR2 (germline): SEHNR, FQNEAQ (reference sequence). The CDR3 is 15 residues long. Trimming shortened V by 5 bases and J by 3 bases, and 16 bases separated the two germline ends. The CDR3 DNA reads as TGTGCCAGCAGCACCCAGGGGAAGAGTGACACTGAAGCTTTCTTT. It translates to CASSTQGKSDTEAFF.